This T cell receptor (beta chain) emerged from a study of CD8+ T cells in alopecia areata. As for this clone: The antigen remains undetermined.

Following RNA extraction, reverse transcription yielded cDNA that acted as the sequencing template. TCRdb's copy holds only in-frame clones and misses some; the assay was immunoSEQ multiplex PCR. The sample shows under 150,000 clones, about three fifths of them seen only once. General observations from the study: Higher clonality than in normal scalp was seen in lesional scalp, especially alopecia totalis/universalis.

Germline V gives CDR1 LNHDA, CDR2 SQIVND (reference sequence). This CDR3 comprises 14 residues. V was clipped by 5 bases and J by 0 bases, with 10 bases between them. The genes are TRBV19 and TRBJ1-1; D remains ambiguous. The sequencing input was CD8+ T cells sorted from blood. The receptor comes from a human donor in good health. Written as DNA, the CDR3 is TGTGCCAGTAGTGCGTCCGGGATGAACACTGAAGCTTTCTTT. It translates to CASSASGMNTEAFF.